This TCR beta chain was documented in a study of blood T cell repertoires in COVID-19. On the study more broadly: There were acute and convalescent COVID-19 samples, and they came from the United States, Italy and Spain. In each case, the material was cDNA or gDNA derived from T cells, B-cell-depleted T cells, or PBMCs.

In the original processing: Estimates of nucleated cell counts were drawn from the amplification of reference gene primers. Clones were read by immunoSEQ multiplex PCR, and TCRdb kept only the in-frame ones, dropping some. That table furnishes V, J and clone size, whereas the DNA furnished D and trimming. The sample lists under 30,000 clones; 70% to 90% were seen once. Germline CDR1 MGHRA, CDR2 YSYEKL. J was trimmed by 4 bases and V by 5 bases; bases with no gene match: 10. The CDR3 totals 15 residues. Sequenced: peripheral blood. This TCR derives from a human donor in a cohort sampled during active COVID-19. V and J are TRBV4-1 and TRBJ1-1; 7 bases agree with TRBD1. CDR3 coding DNA: TGCGCCAGCAGCGGACGACAGGGAAGAACCACTGAAGCTTTCTTT. Amino acid sequence: CASSGRQGRTTEAFF.